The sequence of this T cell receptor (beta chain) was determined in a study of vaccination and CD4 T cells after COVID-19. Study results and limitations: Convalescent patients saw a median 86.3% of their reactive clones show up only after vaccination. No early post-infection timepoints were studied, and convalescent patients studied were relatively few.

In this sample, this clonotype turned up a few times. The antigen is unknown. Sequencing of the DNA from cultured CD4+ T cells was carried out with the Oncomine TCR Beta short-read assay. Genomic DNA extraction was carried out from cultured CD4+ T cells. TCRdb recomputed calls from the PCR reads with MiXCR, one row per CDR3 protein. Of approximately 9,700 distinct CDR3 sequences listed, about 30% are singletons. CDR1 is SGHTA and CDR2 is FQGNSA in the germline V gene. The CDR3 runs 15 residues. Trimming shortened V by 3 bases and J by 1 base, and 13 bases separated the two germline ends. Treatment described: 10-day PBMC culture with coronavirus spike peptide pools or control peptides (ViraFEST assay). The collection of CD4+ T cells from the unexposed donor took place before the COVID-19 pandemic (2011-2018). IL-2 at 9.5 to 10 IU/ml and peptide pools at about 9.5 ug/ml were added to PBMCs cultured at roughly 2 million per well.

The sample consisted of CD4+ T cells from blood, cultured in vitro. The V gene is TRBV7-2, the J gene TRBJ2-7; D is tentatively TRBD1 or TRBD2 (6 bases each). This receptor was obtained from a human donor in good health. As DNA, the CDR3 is TGTGCCAGCAGCTTCGGGCGAGGGGGGTCCTACGAGCAGTACTTC. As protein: CASSFGRGGSYEQYF.